This TCR beta chain appears in the sequencing data of a study of human T cells and chemical hapten exposure. Study-level information: There were per-sample TCR yield variations, arising mainly from small pooled library volume differences.

Germline trimming cut 3 bases from V and 3 bases from J; bases unmatched to any gene: 2. The CDR3 runs 14 residues. Germline assignment: CDR1 SGHTA and CDR2 FQGNSA. Unique molecular identifiers were attached to individual cDNA molecules during library preparation. Under the authors' procedure: A typical sample had 95,000 to 100,000 TCRs, with roughly 23,224 to 690,600 overall. TCRdb fed the RACE reads into MiXCR, producing one record per CDR3 protein. The V and J calls follow TCRdb's processing rather than the paper's. The sample has around 80,000 distinct CDR3 sequences; 8.6% are singletons. Time point in this sample: healthy volunteer bleed at 6 weeks. The total RNA was obtained from whole blood that was not fractionated.

Sequencing was performed on whole blood. This TCR derives from a male donor in good health. Some clones in this sample may be carry-over from other donors' samples. This chain links TRBV7-2 with TRBJ2-7; 10 positions match TRBD2. The CDR3 DNA reads as TGTGCCAGCAGCTTCCTAGCGGGGGACTACGAGCAGTACTTC. Amino acids: CASSFLAGDYEQYF.